Following are 7 T cell receptor beta chains from one sample sequenced in a study of technical replicates of blood from several donors. Libraries were prepared by immunoSEQ multiplex PCR; TCRdb keeps only in-frame clonotypes and omits some of them. This table holds approximately 81,000 clones, about 94% found once. The specimen sequenced was T cells isolated from PBMCs. Receptors originate from a human donor in good health.

The V call is TRBV5-1, the J call TRBJ1-2; 10 bases match TRBD1. Germline V gene data show CDR1 as SGHRS and CDR2 as YFSETQ. This CDR3 has 16 residues. Trimming removed 3 bases from V and 5 bases from J; junction bases left unmatched: 10. The CDR3 sequence: CASSSESGTGVYGYTF. In DNA, the CDR3 is TGCGCCAGCAGCTCAGAGTCCGGGACAGGGGTATATGGCTACACCTTC.

This sequence joins TRBV10-3 and TRBJ2-3; D remains unclear. There are 13 residues in the CDR3. The V end was cut by 3 bases, the J end by 4 bases, with 8 bases between. Looked up from germline, CDR1 is ENHRY and CDR2 is SYGVKD. The CDR3 DNA reads as TGTGCCATCAGTGAAGGCCGGGCAGATACGCAGTATTTT. Translation: CAISEGRADTQYF.

V usage is TRBV5-1 and J usage is TRBJ1-2; D is unclear. The CDR3 loop spans 15 amino acids. Germline V gives CDR1 SGHRS, CDR2 YFSETQ. Trimming cost V 0 bases and J 1 base, with 10 bases left between them. The CDR3 spells CASSLAMEVNYGYTF. DNA of the CDR3: TGCGCCAGCAGCTTGGCCATGGAGGTTAACTATGGCTACACCTTC.

The genes are TRBV11-2 and TRBJ2-7; 10 positions agree with TRBD1. This CDR3 has 15 residues. The germline V gene has CDR1 SGHAT and CDR2 FQNNGV. Trimming cost V 5 bases and J 4 bases; bases outside gene matches: 8. CDR3 sequence reads: CASSDGQGDSYEQYF. The CDR3 DNA reads TGTGCCAGCAGCGATGGACAGGGGGATTCGTACGAGCAGTACTTC.

The chain joins TRBV2 to TRBJ2-1, with 10 bases aligning to TRBD2. V shed 8 bases, J shed 8 bases, and the junction held 6 bases outside the gene matches. The CDR3 covers 13 residues. Germline CDR1 is SNHLY and CDR2 is FYNNEI. DNA for the CDR3: TGTGCCAGCCAAGCGGGAGGGTCCGATGAGCAGTTCTTC. Translating it yields CASQAGGSDEQFF.

CDR3 sequence: CSVGRGSDGYTF. The CDR3 DNA reads as TGCAGCGTGGGCAGGGGTAGTGACGGCTACACCTTC. V usage is TRBV29-1 and J usage is TRBJ1-2; TRBD1 is a possible D gene (6 bases). Germline-derived CDR1 and CDR2 are SQVTM and ANQGSEA. There are 12 residues in the CDR3. V was trimmed by 6 bases and J by 8 bases, leaving 16 bases between them. Full variable domain (outside the CDR3, taken from reference TRBV29-1 and TRBJ1-2): SAVISQKPSRDICQRGTSLTIQCQVDSQVTMMFWYRQQPGQSLTLIATANQGSEATYESGFVIDKFPISRPNLTFSTLTVSNMSPEDSSIYLCSVGRGSDGYTFGSGTRLTVV.

The CDR3 DNA reads TGCGCCAGCAGCCAGGGTAACTACGAGCAGTACTTC. Encoded protein: CASSQGNYEQYF. The chain links TRBV10-1 to TRBJ2-7, with a tentative D call TRBD1 (5 bases). V gave up 6 bases and J gave up 3 bases, with 9 bases separating them. Germline loops: CDR1 WNHNN, CDR2 SYGVQD (reference sequence). The CDR3 runs to 12 residues.